This T cell receptor beta chain was identified in a study of cytomegalovirus exposure and HLA in healthy donors. Study-wide background: HLA-typed donors were the source of about 85 million unique TCRs, which an early data release held. Study results and limitations: Based on reports, TCR beta sequences accurately predicted HLA-A and HLA-B alleles for most subjects.

The primer mix had 60 Vbeta and 13 Jbeta primers. Produced via immunoSEQ multiplex PCR; TCRdb's table is partial and in-frame only. The sample yields under 200,000 clones, around three quarters seen once. V gave up 4 bases and J gave up 3 bases, with 14 bases separating them. Looked up from germline, CDR1 is SQVTM and CDR2 is ANQGSEA. This CDR3 is 14 amino acids long. A note on this clone: What it binds is unknown.

The chain has TRBV29-1 and TRBJ2-3; D unclear. This clonotype was sampled from a man between 35 and 55 years old in good health and CMV-seronegative. The sample consisted of PBMCs. For the CDR3, the DNA is TGCAGCGTTGCCGAGAGAGTCCGTACAGATACGCAGTATTTT. Its protein product is CSVAERVRTDTQYF.